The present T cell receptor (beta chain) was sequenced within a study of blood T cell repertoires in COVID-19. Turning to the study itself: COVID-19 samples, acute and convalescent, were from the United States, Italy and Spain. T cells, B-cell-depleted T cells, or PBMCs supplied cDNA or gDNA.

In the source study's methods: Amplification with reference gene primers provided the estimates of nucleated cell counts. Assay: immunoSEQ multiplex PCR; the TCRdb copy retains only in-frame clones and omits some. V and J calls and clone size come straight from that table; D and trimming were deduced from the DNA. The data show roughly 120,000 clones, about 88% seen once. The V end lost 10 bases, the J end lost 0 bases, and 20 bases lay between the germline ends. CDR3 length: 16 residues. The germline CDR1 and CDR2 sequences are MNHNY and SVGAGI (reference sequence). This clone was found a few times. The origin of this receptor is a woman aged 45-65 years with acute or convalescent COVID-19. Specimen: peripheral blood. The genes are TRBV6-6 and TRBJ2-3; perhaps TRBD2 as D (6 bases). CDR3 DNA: TGTGCCACCCACCCTTCGGGGGAGAAAAGCACAGATACGCAGTATTTT. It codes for CATHPSGEKSTDTQYF.